A single sample is the source of the 16 T cell receptor beta chains below, sequenced in a study of glioma-infiltrating T cells. Using RNA template, CDR3s of TCR alpha and beta were amplified with iRepertoire arm-PCR. TCRdb itself ran the multiplex PCR reads through MiXCR, one entry per CDR3 protein. The sample has more than 100,000 distinct CDR3 sequences; roughly 30% are singletons. The specimen sequenced was glioma tissue, nonneoplastic brain tissue, or PBMCs (not recorded which). The receptor set was obtained from a human donor with low-grade glioma or glioblastoma, undergoing nonglioma brain surgery, or in good health (not recorded which).

This clonotype was recorded a few times. This chain connects TRBV19 to TRBJ2-7; TRBD1 aligns across 8 bases. This CDR3 has 13 residues. Germline trimming cut 3 bases from V and 6 bases from J; bases unmatched to any gene: 4. Germline V lookup: CDR1 LNHDA, CDR2 SQIVND (reference sequence). The CDR3 here is CASSIRTGFEQYF. CDR3 DNA: TGTGCCAGTAGTATCCGGACAGGGTTCGAGCAGTACTTC.

With regard to this clonotype: A much larger clone sits a single nucleotide away, making a read error possible. The genes are TRBV7-2 and TRBJ1-5, with D hard to call. CDR1 is SGHTA and CDR2 is FQGNSA in the germline V gene. The CDR3 totals 14 residues. The CDR3 DNA reads TGTGCCAGCAGCTTAAGGTATAGCAGTCAGCCCCAGCATTTT. This codes for CASSLRYSSQPQHF.

Details on this clonotype: With a much larger clone just one base away, this may be a read error. The chain combines TRBV7-2 with TRBJ1-3; 12 bases are a match to TRBD1. The CDR3 is 16 residues long. CDR1 SGHTA and CDR2 FQGNSA come from the germline V gene. The DNA of the CDR3 is TGTGCCAGCAGCTTAACCCGGGACAGGGGGCCAAACGCCATATATTTT. It specifies CASSLTRDRGPNAIYF.

The gene calls are TRBV5-4 and TRBJ2-3; tentatively, D is TRBD1 (5 bases). The CDR3 is made up of 12 amino acids. The V and J ends lost 3 bases and 6 bases respectively, with 8 bases between them. The V gene's germline CDR1 is SGHNT and CDR2 YYREEE (reference sequence). This chain's CDR3 is CASSWGPDTQYF. Here the CDR3 DNA reads TGTGCCAGCAGCTGGGGCCCTGATACGCAGTATTTT.

This clonotype was seen only a few times. The chain carries TRBV5-6 and TRBJ1-2; the match to TRBD1 covers 9 bases. Germline assignment: CDR1 SGHDT and CDR2 YYEEEE. This CDR3 has 14 amino acids. V dropped 4 bases and J dropped 5; count of bases not matched to a gene: 6. Here the CDR3 reads CASSQDRGQYGYTF. The CDR3 DNA follows: TGTGCCAGCAGCCAGGACAGGGGCCAATATGGCTACACCTTC.

This clonotype was seen a few times. V and J are TRBV4-2 and TRBJ2-2; tentative D call: TRBD1 (5 bases). V was cut by 6 bases and J by 4 bases, with 15 bases left in between. The CDR3 length is 15 residues. Germline values: CDR1 LGHNA, CDR2 YNFKEQ. The CDR3 region is CASRPNRQRTGELFF. The CDR3 bases are TGTGCCAGCAGACCCAATCGACAGCGCACCGGGGAGCTGTTTTTT.

Regarding this clonotype: A much larger clone differs by one base, so this may be a read error. The chain links TRBV2 to TRBJ2-5; D not certain. Germline assignment: CDR1 SNHLY and CDR2 FYNNEI. V gave up 0 bases and J gave up 7 bases, with 15 bases separating them. This CDR3 has 15 residues. The CDR3 here is CASSEALSKRGTQYF. In nucleotides, the CDR3 is TGTGCCAGCAGTGAAGCCCTGTCCAAGAGAGGGACCCAGTACTTC.

This clonotype has ten or more counts. This chain connects TRBV15 to TRBJ1-2, with 7 bases fitting TRBD1. Germline V gives CDR1 LNHNV, CDR2 YYDKDF (reference sequence). With V trimmed by 5 bases and J by 4 bases, 10 bases remained unmatched. The CDR3 runs to 15 residues. The CDR3 nucleotides read TGTGCCACCAGCGAATCGGGACAGCTGCTCTATGGCTACACCTTC. It yields the protein CATSESGQLLYGYTF.

At least ten counts were recorded for this clonotype. The V and J genes are TRBV24-1 and TRBJ2-1; D call uncertain. Germline assignment: CDR1 KGHDR and CDR2 SFDVKD. The CDR3 has 14 amino acids. Trimming shortened V by 3 bases and J by 9 bases, and 14 bases separated the two germline ends. The CDR3: CATSDRAPTGEQFF. CDR3 DNA: TGTGCCACCAGTGATCGTGCCCCGACGGGTGAGCAGTTCTTC.

Comment on this clonotype: A read error is possible here, since a much larger clone lies one base away. V gene TRBV7-9 combines with J gene TRBJ1-1; D may be TRBD1 (5 bases). The CDR3 runs to 12 residues. Per germline, CDR1 SEHNR and CDR2 FQNEAQ (reference sequence). V was pared by 3 bases and J by 11 bases, with 13 bases between. CDR3 protein: CASSFEGARAFF. CDR3 DNA sequence: TGTGCCAGCAGCTTTGAAGGGGCTAGGGCTTTCTTT.

This chain joins TRBV11-2 and TRBJ2-5; no firm D call. Per germline, CDR1 SGHAT and CDR2 FQNNGV. CDR3 length: 14 residues. The V gene lost 1 base and the J gene lost 0 bases, with 6 bases spanning the gap. Written as DNA, the CDR3 is TGTGCCAGCAGCTTAGTACAGTACCAAGAGACCCAGTACTTC. Its translation is CASSLVQYQETQYF.

About this clonotype itself: A much larger clonotype is one base distant, so this may be a read error. The chain joins TRBV6-5 to TRBJ1-1; no clear D gene. Germline CDR1 is MNHEY and CDR2 is SVGAGI. The CDR3 sequence is 11 residues long. The germline V and J ends were trimmed by 4 bases and 13 bases, with 13 bases remaining between them. The CDR3 loop is CASSSAYPGFF. The CDR3 bases are TGTGCCAGCAGTTCAGCCTATCCGGGTTTCTTT.

This clonotype was found many times. V usage is TRBV10-3 and J usage is TRBJ1-5; D is perhaps TRBD1 (5 bases). The CDR3 is 13 amino acids. Trimming stripped 10 bases from V and 2 bases from J, with 12 bases between. Germline V gene lookup returns CDR1 ENHRY and CDR2 SYGVKD. The CDR3 spells CATARDGNQPQHF. The CDR3 nucleotides are TGTGCCACCGCCAGGGATGGCAATCAGCCCCAGCATTTT.

The chain carries TRBV3-1 and TRBJ1-3; D ambiguous. The ends were cut back, 3 bases at V and 0 bases at J, with 9 bases in the middle. Germline V gene lookup returns CDR1 LGHDT and CDR2 YNNKEL (reference sequence). The CDR3 totals 15 residues. CDR3 nucleotides: TGTGCCAGCAGCCATGACACTTACTCTGGAAACACCATATATTTT. Encoded protein: CASSHDTYSGNTIYF.

This clonotype was counted many times. The J gene is TRBJ2-1, the V gene TRBV19; 9 bases align to TRBD2. The CDR3 is 15 amino acids. CDR1 is LNHDA, CDR2 SQIVND, per germline (reference sequence). The J segment lost 3 bases and the V segment lost 3 bases, leaving 3 bases of the junction unmatched. CDR3 DNA: TGTGCCAGTAGTATCAGCGGGGGGTTCTACAATGAGCAGTTCTTC. It encodes CASSISGGFYNEQFF.

This clonotype showed up many times. This chain uses TRBV7-2 with TRBJ1-4; 7 bases match TRBD1. CDR1 is SGHTA, CDR2 FQGNSA, per germline. This CDR3 spans 14 amino acids. J was trimmed by 8 bases and V by 4 bases; bases with no gene match: 7. The chain's CDR3 is CASSSGGFYEKLFF. CDR3 DNA sequence: TGTGCCAGCAGCTCAGGGGGGTTTTACGAAAAACTGTTTTTT.